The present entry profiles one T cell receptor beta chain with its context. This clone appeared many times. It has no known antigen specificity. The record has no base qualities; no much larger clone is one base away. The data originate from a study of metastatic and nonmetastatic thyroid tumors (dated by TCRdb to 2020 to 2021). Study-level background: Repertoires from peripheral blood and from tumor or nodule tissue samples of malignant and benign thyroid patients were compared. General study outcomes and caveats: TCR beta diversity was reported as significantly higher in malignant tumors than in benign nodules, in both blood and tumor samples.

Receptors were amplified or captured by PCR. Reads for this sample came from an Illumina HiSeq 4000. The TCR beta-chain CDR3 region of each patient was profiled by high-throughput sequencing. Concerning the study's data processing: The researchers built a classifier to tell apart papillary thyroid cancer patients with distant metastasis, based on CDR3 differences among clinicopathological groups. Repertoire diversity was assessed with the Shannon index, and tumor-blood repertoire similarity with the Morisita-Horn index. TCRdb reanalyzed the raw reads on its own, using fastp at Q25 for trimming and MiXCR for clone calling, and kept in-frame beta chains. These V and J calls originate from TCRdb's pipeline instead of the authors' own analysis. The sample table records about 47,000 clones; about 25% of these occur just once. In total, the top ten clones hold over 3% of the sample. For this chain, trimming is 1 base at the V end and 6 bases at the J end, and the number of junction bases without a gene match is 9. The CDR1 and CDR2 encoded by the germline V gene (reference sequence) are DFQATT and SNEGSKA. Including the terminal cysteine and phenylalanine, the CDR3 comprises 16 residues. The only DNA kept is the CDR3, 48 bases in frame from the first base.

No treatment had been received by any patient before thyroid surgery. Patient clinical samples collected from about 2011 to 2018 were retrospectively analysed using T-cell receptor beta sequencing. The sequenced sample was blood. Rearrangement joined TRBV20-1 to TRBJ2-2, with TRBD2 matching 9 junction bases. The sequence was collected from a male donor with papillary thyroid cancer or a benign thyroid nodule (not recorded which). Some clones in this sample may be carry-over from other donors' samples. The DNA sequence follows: TGCAGTGCTAGAGGATATAGCGGGAGTAGGTCCGGGGAGCTGTTTTTT. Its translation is CSARGYSGSRSGELFF.